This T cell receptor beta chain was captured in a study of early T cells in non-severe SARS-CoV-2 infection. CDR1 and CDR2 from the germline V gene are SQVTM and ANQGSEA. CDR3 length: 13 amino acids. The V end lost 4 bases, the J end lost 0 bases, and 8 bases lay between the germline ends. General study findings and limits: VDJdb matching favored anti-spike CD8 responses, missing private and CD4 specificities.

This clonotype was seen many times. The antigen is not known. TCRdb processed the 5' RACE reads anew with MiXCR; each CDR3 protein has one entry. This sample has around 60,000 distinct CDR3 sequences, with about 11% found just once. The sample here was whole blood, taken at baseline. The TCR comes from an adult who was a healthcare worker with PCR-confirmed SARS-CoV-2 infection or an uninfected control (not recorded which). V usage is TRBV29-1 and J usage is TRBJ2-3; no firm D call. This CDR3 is CSVGVGSTDTQYF. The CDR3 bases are TGCAGCGTTGGGGTGGGGAGCACAGATACGCAGTATTTT.